The source of this T cell receptor (beta chain) is a study of cytomegalovirus exposure and HLA in healthy donors. Whole-study results and caveats: Researchers reported that a few CMV-associated chains were confirmed in vitro as CMV antigen-specific. Using a false discovery rate of 0.05, a later analysis showed that approximately 18,000 TCR beta sequences were associated with HLA alleles.

PCR was performed using 60 Vbeta and 13 Jbeta primers. Per the original data handling: A follow-up analysis tallied tens of millions of unique TCR beta chains, approximately 11 million shared. Some clones are missing from TCRdb's copy, which holds only in-frame ones; the method was immunoSEQ multiplex PCR. V and J calls and clone size are those listed in that table; D and trimming were worked out from the DNA. The sample has 50,000 or so clones; roughly four fifths are singletons. A remark on this clone: Its antigen is not known.

The sequence was collected from a boy aged 5-17 years in good health and CMV-seropositive. Specimen: PBMCs.

The CDR3 sequence is CASSDSHSGNTIYF. The CDR3 region has the DNA TGTGCCAGCAGCGACAGCCACTCTGGAAACACCATATATTTT. The chain recombines TRBV2 with TRBJ1-3, with a tentative D call TRBD1 (5 bases). The length of the CDR3 is 14 residues. Trimming took 6 bases from V and 0 from J, leaving 9 bases between them. Germline values: CDR1 SNHLY, CDR2 FYNNEI.